This T cell receptor beta chain was documented in a study of beta chain features in type 1 diabetes. The wider study: Sorted cells, 90 million to 120 million in number, were examined across all samples.

This clone has only a few counts. Its cognate antigen is unknown. TCRB transcripts that were expressed got sequenced, as all of the isolated RNA had been reverse transcribed. Measured with immunoSEQ multiplex PCR; TCRdb has only the in-frame clones, and not every one. The sample contains roughly 730,000 clones, 10% to 15% of which appear only once. Trimming left V 3 bases short and J 10 bases short, with 16 bases between. This CDR3 has 15 residues. Germline assignment: CDR1 KGHSH and CDR2 LQKENI. Study-level findings and limits: When Type 1 diabetes patients were examined, their TCRB CDR3s proved moderately but significantly shorter in all four CD4+ subsets. There were fewer insertions and more deletions at the VDJ junctions of type 1 diabetes patients. Researchers caution that PCR might favor shorter templates, equally among patients and controls.

The V gene is TRBV18, the J gene TRBJ1-6; D unclear. Specimen: naive CD4+ T cells from blood. The sequence came from a man between 18 and 35 years old with type 1 diabetes. The CDR3 spells CASSPPGGGKSPLHF. CDR3 coding DNA: TGTGCCAGCTCACCCCCGGGTGGAGGAAAATCACCCCTCCACTTT.